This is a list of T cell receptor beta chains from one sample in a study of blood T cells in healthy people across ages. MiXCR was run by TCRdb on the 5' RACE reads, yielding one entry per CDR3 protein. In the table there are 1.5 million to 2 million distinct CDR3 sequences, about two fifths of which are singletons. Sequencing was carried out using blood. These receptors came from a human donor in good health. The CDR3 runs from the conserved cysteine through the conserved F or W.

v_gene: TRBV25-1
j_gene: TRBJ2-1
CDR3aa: CASSDARTSGGEQFF

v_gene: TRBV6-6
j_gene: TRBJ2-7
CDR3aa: CASSEGLARYEQYF

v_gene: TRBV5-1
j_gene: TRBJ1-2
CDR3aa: CASSPSPDRTYGYTF

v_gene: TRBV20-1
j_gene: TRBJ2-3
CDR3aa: CAWRGSSTDTQYF

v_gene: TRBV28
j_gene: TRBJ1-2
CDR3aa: CASSSPQGDYGYTF

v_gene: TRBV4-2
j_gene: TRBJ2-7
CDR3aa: CASSQTSRGGSEEIQYF

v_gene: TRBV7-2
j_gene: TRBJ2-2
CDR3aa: CAGSLDSGTGELFF

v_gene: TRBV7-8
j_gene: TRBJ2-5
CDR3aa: CASSLRSGGASGETQYF

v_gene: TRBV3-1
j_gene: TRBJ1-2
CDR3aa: CASSQDSRRPYGYTF

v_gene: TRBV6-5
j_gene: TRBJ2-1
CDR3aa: CASSYSSGGRLAGLDEQFF

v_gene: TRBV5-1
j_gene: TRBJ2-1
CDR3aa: CASSYDRAAYNEQFF

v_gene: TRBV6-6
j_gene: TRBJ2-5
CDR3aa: CASSSPRQGPEETQYF

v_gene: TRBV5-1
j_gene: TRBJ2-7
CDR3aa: CASAEGGHYEQYF

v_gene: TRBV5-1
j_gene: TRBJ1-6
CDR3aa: CAGSRDPGASPLHF

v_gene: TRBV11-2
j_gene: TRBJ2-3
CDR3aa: CASSLHNSYAYSADTQYF

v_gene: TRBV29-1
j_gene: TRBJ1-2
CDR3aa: CSIEEVAGGGYTF

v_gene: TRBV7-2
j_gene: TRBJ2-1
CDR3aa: CASSLLRQGEQFF

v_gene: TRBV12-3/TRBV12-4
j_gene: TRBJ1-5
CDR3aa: CASSYLLVNQPQHF

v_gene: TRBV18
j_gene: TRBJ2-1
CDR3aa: CASSRVSGSYNEQFF

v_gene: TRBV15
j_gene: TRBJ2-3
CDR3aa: CATSRDLPRDGNTDTQYF

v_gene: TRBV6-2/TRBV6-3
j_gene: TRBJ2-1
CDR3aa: CASSTREESRNEQFF

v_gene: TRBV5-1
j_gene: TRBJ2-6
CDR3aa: CASSSQATSGAFSGANVLTF

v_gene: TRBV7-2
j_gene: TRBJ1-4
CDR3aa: CASSTEMGAANEKLFF

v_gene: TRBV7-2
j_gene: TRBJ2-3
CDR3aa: CASSSRQGARYTQYF

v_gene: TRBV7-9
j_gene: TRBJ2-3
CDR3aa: CASSPGGIVGTDTQYF

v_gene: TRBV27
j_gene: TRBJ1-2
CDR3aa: CASSLFGRGYGYTF

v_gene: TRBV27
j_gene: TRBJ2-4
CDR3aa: CAGSSSLDNLVSGRYF

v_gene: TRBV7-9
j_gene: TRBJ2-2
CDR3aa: CASITGTSLIWGELFF

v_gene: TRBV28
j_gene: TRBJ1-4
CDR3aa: CAGSLRGANEKLFF

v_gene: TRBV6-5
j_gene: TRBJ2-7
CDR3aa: CASESRGSSEQYF

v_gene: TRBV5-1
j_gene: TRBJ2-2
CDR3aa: CASSVRLAGGPSHTGELFF

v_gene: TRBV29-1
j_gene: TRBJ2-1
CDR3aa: CNVTPPEQFF

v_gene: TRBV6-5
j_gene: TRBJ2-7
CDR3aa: CASSYFPGVGPYEQYF

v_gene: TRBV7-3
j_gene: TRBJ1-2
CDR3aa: CATPCDGYTF

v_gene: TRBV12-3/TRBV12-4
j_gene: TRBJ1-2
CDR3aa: CASSPLQGSEYGYTF

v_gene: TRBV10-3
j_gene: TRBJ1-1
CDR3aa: CAISEGERGEAFF

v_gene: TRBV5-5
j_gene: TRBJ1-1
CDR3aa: CASSLGDRTRNTEAFF

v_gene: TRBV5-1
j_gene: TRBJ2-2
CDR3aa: CASSLKDRGVASTGELFF

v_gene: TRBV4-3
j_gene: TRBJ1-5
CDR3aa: CASSQDFGGDQPQHF

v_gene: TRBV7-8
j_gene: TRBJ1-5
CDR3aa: CASSSGSGLGQPQHF

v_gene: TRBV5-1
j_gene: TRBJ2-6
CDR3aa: CASSPLEWGPFRANVLTF

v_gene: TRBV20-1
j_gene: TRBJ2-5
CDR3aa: CSASSGVPARETQYF

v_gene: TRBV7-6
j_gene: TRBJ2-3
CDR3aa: CASSLGGIATTGTDTQYF

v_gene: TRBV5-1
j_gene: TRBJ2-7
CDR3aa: CASSLESSTWEQYF

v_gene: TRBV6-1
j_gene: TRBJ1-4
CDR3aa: CAAVTVGGEKLFF

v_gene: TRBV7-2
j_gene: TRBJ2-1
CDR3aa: CASTGRLGGEQFF

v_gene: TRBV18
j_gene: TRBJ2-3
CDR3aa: CASSPPSGRARTDTQYF

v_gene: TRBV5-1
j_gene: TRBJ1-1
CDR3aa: CASSLIGSWDTEAFF

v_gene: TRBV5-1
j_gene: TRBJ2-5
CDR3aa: CASSPTGQETQYF

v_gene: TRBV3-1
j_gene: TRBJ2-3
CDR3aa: CASSQVPSVTQYF

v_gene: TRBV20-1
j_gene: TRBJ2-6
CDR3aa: CSARRGGVSGANVLTF

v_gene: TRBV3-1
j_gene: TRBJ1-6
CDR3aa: CASSQEHGNSPLHF

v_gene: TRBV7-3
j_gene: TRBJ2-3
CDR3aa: CASSLRGGISTDTQYF